These T cell receptor beta chains were read from a single sample in a study of CD8 T cells in Susac syndrome. MiXCR, applied by TCRdb to the immunoSEQ multiplex PCR reads, yields one record per CDR3 protein. The data hold under 150,000 distinct CDR3 sequences, with 90% to 95% observed a single time. The sample was CD4+ T cells from PBMCs. The source is a human donor with multiple sclerosis. CDR3s include the opening cysteine and the closing phenylalanine or tryptophan. The order of the fields is V gene, J gene, clone size, D gene, CDR3 DNA, CDR3 protein. A D gene is named only where the DNA matches it firmly. The listing skips clone size in some rows; elsewhere it reads once, few, many or a size class.

TRBV7-2	TRBJ2-2	-	-	TGTGCCAGCAGCTTAAGGGGGGGTACCACCGGGGAGCTGTTTTTT	CASSLRGGTTGELFF
TRBV19	TRBJ1-5	-	-	TGTGCCAGTAGTATAGATCATCAGCCCCAGCATTTT	CASSIDHQPQHF
TRBV14	TRBJ2-5	-	TRBD1	TGTGCCAGCAGCCAATTTACAGGGGGTTACCAAGAGACCCAGTACTTC	CASSQFTGGYQETQYF
TRBV20-1	TRBJ2-5	once	TRBD2	TGCAGTGCTCGGGGGGGGGCAGAGACCCAGTACTTC	CSARGGAETQYF
TRBV12-3/TRBV12-4	TRBJ1-2	once	TRBD1	TGTGCCAGCAGCATCACCCCGGGACAGGGCGACTTC	CASSITPGQGDF
TRBV6-1	TRBJ2-4	-	TRBD1	TGTGCCAGCAGTGCCGGGACAGGGGCACGCATTCAGTACTTC	CASSAGTGARIQYF
TRBV2	TRBJ2-4	-	-	TGTGCCAGCTCGCTCGGGGGCGCGGGAAACATTCAGTACTTC	CASSLGGAGNIQYF
TRBV30	TRBJ1-1	-	TRBD1	TGTGCCTGGGCCAGGGGGACTGAAGCTTTCTTT	CAWARGTEAFF
TRBV19	TRBJ2-7	-	TRBD1	TGTGCCAGTAGTATTCAGGCAGGGGGCTTGAGCGAGCAGTACTTC	CASSIQAGGLSEQYF
TRBV20-1	TRBJ2-6	-	TRBD1	TGCAGTGCTAGCCGGACAGGGAACTCTGGGGCCAACGTCCTGACTTTC	CSASRTGNSGANVLTF
TRBV6-5	TRBJ2-7	-	-	TGTGCCAGCAGTACCAGGGGTGGAGACTACGAGCAGTACTTC	CASSTRGGDYEQYF
TRBV10-3	TRBJ1-2	-	-	TGTGCCATCAGTGATACTCGGGTTAGCGGTGGCTACACCTTC	CAISDTRVSGGYTF
TRBV20-1	TRBJ1-3	-	-	TGCAGTGCTAGAAACTGGGGCGGTGGAAACACCATATATTTT	CSARNWGGGNTIYF
TRBV20-1	TRBJ1-1	once	-	TGCAGTGCTCAAAGGGGGAGAGACACTGAAGCTTTCTTT	CSAQRGRDTEAFF
TRBV20-1	TRBJ1-3	-	-	TGCAGTGCTAGCTTTCGCGGCCTTTCTAACACCATATATTTT	CSASFRGLSNTIYF
TRBV23-1	TRBJ1-1	-	-	TGCGCCAGCAGCGCAAGGTTGGACAGAAGGTACCAAGCGAACACTGAAGCTTTCTTT	CASSARLDRRYQANTEAFF